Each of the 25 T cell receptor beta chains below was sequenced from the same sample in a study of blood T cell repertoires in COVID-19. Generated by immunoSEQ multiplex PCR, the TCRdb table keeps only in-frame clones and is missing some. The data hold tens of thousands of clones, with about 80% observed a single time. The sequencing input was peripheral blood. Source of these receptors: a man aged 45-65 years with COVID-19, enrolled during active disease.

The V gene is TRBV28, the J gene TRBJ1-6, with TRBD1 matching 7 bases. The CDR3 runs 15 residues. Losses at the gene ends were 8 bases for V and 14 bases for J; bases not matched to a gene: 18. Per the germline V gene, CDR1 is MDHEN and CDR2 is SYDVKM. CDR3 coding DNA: TGTGCCAGCTCTACTCCCGGGACAGACGTCAGAGCCCTCCACTTT. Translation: CASSTPGTDVRALHF.

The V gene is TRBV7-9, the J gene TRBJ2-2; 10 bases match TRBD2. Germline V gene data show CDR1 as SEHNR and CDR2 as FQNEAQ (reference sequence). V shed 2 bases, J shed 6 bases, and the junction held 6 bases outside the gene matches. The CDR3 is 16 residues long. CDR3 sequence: CASSLIPSGSAGELFF. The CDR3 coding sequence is TGTGCCAGCAGCTTAATCCCTAGCGGGAGTGCCGGGGAGCTGTTTTTT. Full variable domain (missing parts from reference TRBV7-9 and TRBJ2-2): DTGVSQNPRHKITKRGQNVTFRCDPISEHNRLYWYRQTLGQGPEFLTYFQNEAQLEKSRLLSDRFSAERPKGSFSTLEIQRTEQGDSAMYLCASSLIPSGSAGELFFGEGSRLTVL.

The CDR3 DNA is TGTGCCAGCAGTCCGCCAGCCTACGAGCAGTACTTC. It is translated as CASSPPAYEQYF. The chain employs TRBV6-6 and TRBJ2-7; D is uncertain. Trimming pared 5 bases from V and 2 bases from J, leaving 7 bases between. Germline V CDR1 and CDR2: MNHNY, SVGAGI (reference sequence). The CDR3 runs 12 residues.

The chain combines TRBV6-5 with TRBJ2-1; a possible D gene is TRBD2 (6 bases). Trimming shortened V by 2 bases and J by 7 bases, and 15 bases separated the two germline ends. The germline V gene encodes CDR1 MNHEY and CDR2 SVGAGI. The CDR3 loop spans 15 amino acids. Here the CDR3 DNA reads TGTGCCAGCAGTTACGGCGGGAAGATGGAGAATGAGCAGTTCTTC. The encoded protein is CASSYGGKMENEQFF.

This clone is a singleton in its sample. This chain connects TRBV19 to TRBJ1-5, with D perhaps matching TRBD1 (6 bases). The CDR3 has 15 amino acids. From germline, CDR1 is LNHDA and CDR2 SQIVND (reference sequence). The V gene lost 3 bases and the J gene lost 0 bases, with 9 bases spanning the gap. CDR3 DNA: TGTGCCAGTAGTATCGACAGGTTTAGCAATCAGCCCCAGCATTTT. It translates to CASSIDRFSNQPQHF.

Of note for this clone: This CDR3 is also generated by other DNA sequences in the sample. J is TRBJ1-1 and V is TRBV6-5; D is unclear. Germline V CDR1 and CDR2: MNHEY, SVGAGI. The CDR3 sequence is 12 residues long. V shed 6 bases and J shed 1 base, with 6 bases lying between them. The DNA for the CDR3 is TGTGCCAGCAGCCGAGAGAACACTGAAGCTTTCTTT. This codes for CASSRENTEAFF.

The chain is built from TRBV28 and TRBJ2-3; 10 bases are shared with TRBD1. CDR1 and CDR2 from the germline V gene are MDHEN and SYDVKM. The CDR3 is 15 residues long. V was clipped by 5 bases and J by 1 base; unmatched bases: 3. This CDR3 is CASSLGTGGTDTQYF. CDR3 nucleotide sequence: TGTGCCAGCAGTCTCGGGACAGGGGGCACAGATACGCAGTATTTT.

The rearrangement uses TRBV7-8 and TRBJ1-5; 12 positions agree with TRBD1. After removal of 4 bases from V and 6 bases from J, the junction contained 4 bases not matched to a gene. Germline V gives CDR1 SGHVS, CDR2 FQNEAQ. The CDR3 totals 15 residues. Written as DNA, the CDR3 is TGTGCCAGCAGCTCGGGACAGGGGGCGGGTCAGCCCCAGCATTTT. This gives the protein CASSSGQGAGQPQHF.

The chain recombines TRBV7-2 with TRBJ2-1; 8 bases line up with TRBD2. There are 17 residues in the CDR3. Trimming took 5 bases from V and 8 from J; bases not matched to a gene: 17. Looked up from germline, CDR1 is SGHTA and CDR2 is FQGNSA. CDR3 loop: CASSLIGHSGKGYEQFF. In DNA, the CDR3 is TGTGCCAGCAGCCTGATCGGGCATAGCGGGAAGGGCTATGAGCAGTTCTTC. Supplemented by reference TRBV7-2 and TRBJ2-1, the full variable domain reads GAGVSQSPSNKVTEKGKDVELRCDPISGHTALYWYRQSLGQGLEFLIYFQGNSAPDKSGLPSDRFSAERTGGSVSTLTIQRTQQEDSAVYLCASSLIGHSGKGYEQFFGPGTRLTVL.

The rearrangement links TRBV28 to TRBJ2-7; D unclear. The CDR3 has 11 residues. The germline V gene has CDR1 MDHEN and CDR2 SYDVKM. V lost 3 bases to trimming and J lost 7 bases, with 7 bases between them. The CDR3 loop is CASSFSLEQYF. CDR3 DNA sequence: TGTGCCAGCAGTTTTAGCTTGGAGCAGTACTTC. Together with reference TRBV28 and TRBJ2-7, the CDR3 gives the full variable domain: DVKVTQSSRYLVKRTGEKVFLECVQDMDHENMFWYRQDPGLGLRLIYFSYDVKMKEKGDIPEGYSVSREKKERFSLILESASTNQTSMYLCASSFSLEQYFGPGTRLTVT.

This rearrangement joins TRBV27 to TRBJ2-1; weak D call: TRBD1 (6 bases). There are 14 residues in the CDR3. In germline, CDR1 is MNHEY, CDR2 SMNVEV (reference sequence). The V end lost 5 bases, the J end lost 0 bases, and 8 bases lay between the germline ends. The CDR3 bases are TGTGCCAGCAGTGGACAGAACTCCTACAATGAGCAGTTCTTC. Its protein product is CASSGQNSYNEQFF.

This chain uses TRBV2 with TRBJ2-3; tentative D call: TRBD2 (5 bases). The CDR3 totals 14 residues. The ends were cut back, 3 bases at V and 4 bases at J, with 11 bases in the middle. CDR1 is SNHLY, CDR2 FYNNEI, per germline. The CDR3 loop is CASSDRAASDTQYF. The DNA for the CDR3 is TGTGCCAGCAGTGATCGAGCGGCCTCAGATACGCAGTATTTT.

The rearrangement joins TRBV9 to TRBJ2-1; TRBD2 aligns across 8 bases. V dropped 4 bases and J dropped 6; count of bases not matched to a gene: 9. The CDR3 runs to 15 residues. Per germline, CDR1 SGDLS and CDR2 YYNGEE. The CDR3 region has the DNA TGTGCCAGCAGCCAAAGACTAGCGCAATTCAATGAGCAGTTCTTC. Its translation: CASSQRLAQFNEQFF.

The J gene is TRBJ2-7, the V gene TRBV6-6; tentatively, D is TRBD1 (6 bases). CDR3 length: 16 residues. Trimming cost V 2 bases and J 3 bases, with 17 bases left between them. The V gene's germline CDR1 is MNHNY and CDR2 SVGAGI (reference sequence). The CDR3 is CASSYPRDGQSYEQYF. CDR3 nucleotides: TGTGCCAGCAGTTACCCCCGGGACGGACAGAGCTACGAGCAGTACTTC.

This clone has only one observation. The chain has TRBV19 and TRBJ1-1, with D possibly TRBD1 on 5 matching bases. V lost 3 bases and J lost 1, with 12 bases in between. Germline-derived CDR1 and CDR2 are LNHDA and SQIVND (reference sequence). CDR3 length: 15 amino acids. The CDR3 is CASSIRGGSNTEAFF. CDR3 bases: TGTGCCAGTAGTATTCGTGGGGGGTCGAACACTGAAGCTTTCTTT.

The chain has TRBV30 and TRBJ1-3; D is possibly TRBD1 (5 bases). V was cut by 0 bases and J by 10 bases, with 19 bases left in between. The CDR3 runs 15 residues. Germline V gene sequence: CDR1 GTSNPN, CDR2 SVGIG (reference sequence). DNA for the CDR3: TGTGCCTGGAGTGTTAAGGGACTATACCCAGGGACCATATATTTT. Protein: CAWSVKGLYPGTIYF.

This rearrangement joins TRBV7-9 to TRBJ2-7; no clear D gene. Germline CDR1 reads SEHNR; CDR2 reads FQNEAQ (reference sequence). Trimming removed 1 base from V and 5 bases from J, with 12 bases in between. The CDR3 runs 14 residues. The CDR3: CASSLESSTHEQYF. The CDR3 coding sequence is TGTGCCAGCAGCTTAGAGAGTAGCACCCACGAGCAGTACTTC.

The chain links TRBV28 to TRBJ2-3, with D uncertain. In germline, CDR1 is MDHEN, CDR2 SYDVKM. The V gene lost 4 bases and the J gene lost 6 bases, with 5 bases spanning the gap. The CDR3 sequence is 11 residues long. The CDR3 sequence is CASSYRDTQYF. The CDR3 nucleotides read TGTGCCAGCAGTTATCGGGATACGCAGTATTTT.

Written as DNA, the CDR3 is TGTGCCAGCAAAAGGGAGGCCACCTACAATGAGCAGTTCTTC. Protein product: CASKREATYNEQFF. The rearrangement links TRBV27 to TRBJ2-1; a possible D gene is TRBD2 (6 bases). V gave up 7 bases and J gave up 2 bases, with 12 bases separating them. This CDR3 has 14 residues. CDR1 is MNHEY, CDR2 SMNVEV, per germline (reference sequence).

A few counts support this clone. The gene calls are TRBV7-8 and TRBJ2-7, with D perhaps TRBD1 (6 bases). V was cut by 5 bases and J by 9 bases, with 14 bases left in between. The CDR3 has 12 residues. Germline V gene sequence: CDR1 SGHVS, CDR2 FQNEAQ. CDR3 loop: CASSPSGEWQYF. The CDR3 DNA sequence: TGTGCCAGCAGCCCCTCAGGGGAATGGCAGTACTTC. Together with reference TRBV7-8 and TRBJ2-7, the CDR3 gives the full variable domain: GAGVSQSPRYKVAKRGQDVALRCDPISGHVSLFWYQQALGQGPEFLTYFQNEAQLDKSGLPSDRFFAERPEGSVSTLKIQRTQQEDSAVYLCASSPSGEWQYFGPGTRLTVT.

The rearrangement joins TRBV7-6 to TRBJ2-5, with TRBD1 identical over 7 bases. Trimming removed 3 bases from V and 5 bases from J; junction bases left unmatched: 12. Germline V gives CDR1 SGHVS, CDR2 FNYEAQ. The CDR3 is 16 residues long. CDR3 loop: CASSFPTGTLFETQYF. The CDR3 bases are TGTGCCAGCAGCTTCCCGACAGGGACCCTTTTTGAGACCCAGTACTTC.

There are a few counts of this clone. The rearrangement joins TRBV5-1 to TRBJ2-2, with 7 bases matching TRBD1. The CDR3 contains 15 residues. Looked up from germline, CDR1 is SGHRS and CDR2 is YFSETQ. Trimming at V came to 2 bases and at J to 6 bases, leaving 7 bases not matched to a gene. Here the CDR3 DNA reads TGCGCCAGCAGCTTATCGGCAGGGGGTTCCGGGGAGCTGTTTTTT. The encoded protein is CASSLSAGGSGELFF.

Here the CDR3 reads CASSQGGVYEQYF. CDR3 DNA: TGTGCCAGCAGCCAAGGGGGAGTCTACGAGCAGTACTTC. The chain is built from TRBV3-1 (or the pseudogene TRBV3-2) and TRBJ2-7; D may be TRBD2 (5 bases). Trimming removed 1 base from V and 3 bases from J, with 7 bases in between. CDR3 length equals 13 residues. Germline CDR1 is LGHDT and CDR2 is YNNKEL (reference sequence).

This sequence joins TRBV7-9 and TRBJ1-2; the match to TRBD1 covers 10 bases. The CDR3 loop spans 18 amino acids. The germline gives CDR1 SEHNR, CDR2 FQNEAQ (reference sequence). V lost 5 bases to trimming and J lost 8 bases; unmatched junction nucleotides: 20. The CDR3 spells CASSPTPNRQGAAQGYTF. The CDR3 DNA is TGTGCCAGCAGCCCTACGCCCAATCGACAGGGGGCCGCCCAGGGCTACACCTTC.

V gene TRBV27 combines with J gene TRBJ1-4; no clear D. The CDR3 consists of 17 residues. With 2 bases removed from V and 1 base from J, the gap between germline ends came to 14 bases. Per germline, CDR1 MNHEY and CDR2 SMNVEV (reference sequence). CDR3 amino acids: CASSLHRLTGTNEKLFF. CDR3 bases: TGTGCCAGCAGTTTACATCGATTAACGGGAACTAATGAAAAACTGTTTTTT.